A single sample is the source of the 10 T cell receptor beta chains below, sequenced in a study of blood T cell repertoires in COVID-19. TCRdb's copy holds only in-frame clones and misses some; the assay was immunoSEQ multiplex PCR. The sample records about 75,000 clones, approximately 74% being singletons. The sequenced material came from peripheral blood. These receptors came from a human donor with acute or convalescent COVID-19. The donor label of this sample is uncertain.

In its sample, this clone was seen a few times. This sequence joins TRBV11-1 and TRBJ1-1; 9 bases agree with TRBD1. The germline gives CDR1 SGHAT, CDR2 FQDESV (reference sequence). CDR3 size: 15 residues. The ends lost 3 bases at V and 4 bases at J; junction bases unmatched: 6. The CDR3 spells CASSFSTGGLTEAFF. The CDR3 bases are TGTGCCAGCAGCTTCTCCACAGGGGGCCTCACTGAAGCTTTCTTT.

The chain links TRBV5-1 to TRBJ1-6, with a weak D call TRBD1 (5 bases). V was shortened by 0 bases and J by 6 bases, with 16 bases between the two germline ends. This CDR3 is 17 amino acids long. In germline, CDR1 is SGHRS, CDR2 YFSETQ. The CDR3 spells CASSLGPAAGPNSPLHF. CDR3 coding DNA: TGCGCCAGCAGCTTGGGTCCGGCCGCGGGGCCTAATTCACCCCTCCACTTT.

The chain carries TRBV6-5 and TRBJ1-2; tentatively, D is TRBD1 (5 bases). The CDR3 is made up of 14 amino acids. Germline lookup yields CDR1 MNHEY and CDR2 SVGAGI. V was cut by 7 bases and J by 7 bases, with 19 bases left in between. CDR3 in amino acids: CASTGTRGDLGYTF. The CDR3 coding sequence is TGTGCCAGCACCGGAACACGGGGGGATCTTGGCTACACCTTC.

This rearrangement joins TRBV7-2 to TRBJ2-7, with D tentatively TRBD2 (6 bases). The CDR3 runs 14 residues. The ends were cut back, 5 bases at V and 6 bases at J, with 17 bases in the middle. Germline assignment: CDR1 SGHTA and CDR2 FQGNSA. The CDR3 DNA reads TGTGCCAGCAGCCCCGGAGGGGCGGTCGCCGAGCAGTACTTC. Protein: CASSPGGAVAEQYF.

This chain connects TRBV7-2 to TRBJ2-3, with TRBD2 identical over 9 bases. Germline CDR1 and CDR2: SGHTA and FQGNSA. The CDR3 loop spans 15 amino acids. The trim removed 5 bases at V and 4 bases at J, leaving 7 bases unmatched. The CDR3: CASSPQLAGADTQYF. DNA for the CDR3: TGTGCCAGCAGCCCCCAACTAGCGGGTGCAGATACGCAGTATTTT.

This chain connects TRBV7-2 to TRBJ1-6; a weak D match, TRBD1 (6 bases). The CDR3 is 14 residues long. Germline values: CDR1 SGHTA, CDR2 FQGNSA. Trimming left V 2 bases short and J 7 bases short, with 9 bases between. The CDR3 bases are TGTGCCAGCAGCTTACAGGGGCCAAATTCACCCCTCCACTTT. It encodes CASSLQGPNSPLHF.

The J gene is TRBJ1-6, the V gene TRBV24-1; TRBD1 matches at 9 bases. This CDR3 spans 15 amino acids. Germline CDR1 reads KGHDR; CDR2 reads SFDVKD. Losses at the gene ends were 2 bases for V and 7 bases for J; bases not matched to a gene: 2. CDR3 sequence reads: CATSDWDRANSPLHF. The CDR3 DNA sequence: TGTGCCACCAGTGATTGGGACAGGGCGAATTCACCCCTCCACTTT.

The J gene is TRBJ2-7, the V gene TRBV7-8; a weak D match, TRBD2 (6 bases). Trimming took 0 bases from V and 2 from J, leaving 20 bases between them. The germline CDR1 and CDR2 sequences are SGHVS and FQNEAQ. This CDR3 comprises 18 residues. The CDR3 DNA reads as TGTGCCAGCAGCTTAGCAGCTCTGGTTGGGGGACTCGCCTACGAGCAGTACTTC. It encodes CASSLAALVGGLAYEQYF.

CDR3 protein: CASTGSGNTIYF. DNA of the CDR3: TGTGCCAGCACAGGCTCTGGAAACACCATATATTTT. V gene TRBV2 combines with J gene TRBJ1-3; D is undetermined. The CDR3 length is 12 residues. Between the trimmed V and J ends, which lost 7 bases and 0 bases, there was a span of 4 bases. CDR1 and CDR2 (germline): SNHLY, FYNNEI.

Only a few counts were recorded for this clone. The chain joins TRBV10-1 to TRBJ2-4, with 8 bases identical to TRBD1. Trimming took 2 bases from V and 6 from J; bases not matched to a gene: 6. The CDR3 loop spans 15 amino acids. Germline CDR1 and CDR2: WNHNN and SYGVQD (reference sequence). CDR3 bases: TGCGCCAGCAGTGAGGGACAGGGTGGGAGAAACATTCAGTACTTC. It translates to CASSEGQGGRNIQYF.